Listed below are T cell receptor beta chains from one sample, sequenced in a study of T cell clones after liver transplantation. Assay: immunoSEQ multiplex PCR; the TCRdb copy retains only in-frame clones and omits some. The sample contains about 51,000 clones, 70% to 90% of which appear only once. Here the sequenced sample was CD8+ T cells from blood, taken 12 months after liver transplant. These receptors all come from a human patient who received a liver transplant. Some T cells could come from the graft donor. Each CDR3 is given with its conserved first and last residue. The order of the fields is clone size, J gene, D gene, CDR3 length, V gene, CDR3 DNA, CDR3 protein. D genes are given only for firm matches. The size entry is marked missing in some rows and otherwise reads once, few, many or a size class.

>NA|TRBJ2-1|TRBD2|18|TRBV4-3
TGCGCCAGCAGCCAAGATAGAGGACTAGCGGGCTCCTACAATGAGCAGTTCTTC
CASSQDRGLAGSYNEQFF
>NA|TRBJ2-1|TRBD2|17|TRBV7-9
TGTGCCAGCAGCTTTGGGACTAGCGGGAGATTGGGAAATGAGCAGTTCTTC
CASSFGTSGRLGNEQFF
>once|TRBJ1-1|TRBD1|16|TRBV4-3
TGCGCCAGCAGCCCGGGACAGGGGTCGTACGGCACTGAAGCTTTCTTT
CASSPGQGSYGTEAFF
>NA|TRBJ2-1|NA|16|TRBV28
TGTGCCAGCAGTACCCAGCGGGCGAGCTCCTACAATGAGCAGTTCTTC
CASSTQRASSYNEQFF
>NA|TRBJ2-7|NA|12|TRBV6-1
TGTGCCAGCAGTGTAACAGCATACGAGCAGTACTTC
CASSVTAYEQYF
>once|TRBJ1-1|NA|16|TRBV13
TGTGCCAGCAGCTTGTACAGGGAGGAGCTGAACACTGAAGCTTTCTTT
CASSLYREELNTEAFF
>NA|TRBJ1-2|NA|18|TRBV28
TGTGCCAGCACCGATAAAATCTGGACAGAGGTAACCTACTATGGCTACACCTTC
CASTDKIWTEVTYYGYTF
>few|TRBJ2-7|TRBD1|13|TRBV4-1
TGCGCCAGCAGAGGGACAGGGAATAGCGAGCAGTACTTC
CASRGTGNSEQYF
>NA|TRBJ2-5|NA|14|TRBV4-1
TGCGCCAGCAGCCAAGATGAAACTCAAGAGACCCAGTACTTC
CASSQDETQETQYF
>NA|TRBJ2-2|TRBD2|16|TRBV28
TGTGCCAGCAGTTCCCCGGGACTAGCGGTACCCGGGGAGCTGTTTTTT
CASSSPGLAVPGELFF
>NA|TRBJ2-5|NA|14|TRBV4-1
TGCGCCAGCAGCCCCCTGGCCCTTGGGGAGACCCAGTACTTC
CASSPLALGETQYF
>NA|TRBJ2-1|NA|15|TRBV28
TGTGCCAGCAGTTTGTGGGGGGCCCAGGGGGATGAGCAGTTCTTC
CASSLWGAQGDEQFF
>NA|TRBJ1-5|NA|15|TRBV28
TGTGCCAGCAGTTTCGAGGGGGAACTGGGACAGCCCCAGCATTTT
CASSFEGELGQPQHF
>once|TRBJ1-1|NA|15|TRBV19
TGTGCCAGTAGTATAGACCCGGCGCCGAGCACTGAAGCTTTCTTT
CASSIDPAPSTEAFF
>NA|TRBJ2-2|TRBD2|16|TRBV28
TGTGCCAGCAGTGACCGACTAGCGGGAAATACCGGGGAGCTGTTTTTT
CASSDRLAGNTGELFF
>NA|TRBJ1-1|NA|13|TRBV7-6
TGTGCCAGCAGCTTAGGGGCGAACACTGAAGCTTTCTTT
CASSLGANTEAFF
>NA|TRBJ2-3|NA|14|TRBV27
TGTGCCAGCAGTCCCGGGTCTCGCACAGATACGCAGTATTTT
CASSPGSRTDTQYF
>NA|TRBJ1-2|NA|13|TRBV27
TGTGCCAGCAGTTACAGGTCCAACTATGGCTACACCTTC
CASSYRSNYGYTF
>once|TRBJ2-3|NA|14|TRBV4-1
TGCGCCAGCAGCCAATGGGTAGGCACAGATACGCAGTATTTT
CASSQWVGTDTQYF
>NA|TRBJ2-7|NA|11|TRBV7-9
TGTGCCAGCAGCCAGGACTACGAGCAGTACTTC
CASSQDYEQYF
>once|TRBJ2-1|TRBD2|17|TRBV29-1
TGCAGCGTTGAGAAAGTGGGCGGGAGCAGCTCCTACAATGAGCAGTTCTTC
CSVEKVGGSSSYNEQFF
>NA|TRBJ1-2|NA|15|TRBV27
TGTGCCAGCAGTTCGTACAGGAGAGCTAACTATGGCTACACCTTC
CASSSYRRANYGYTF
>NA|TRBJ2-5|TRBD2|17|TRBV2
TGTGCCAGCAGCCTAGGGGGGACTAGCGGGCCGCAAGAGACCCAGTACTTC
CASSLGGTSGPQETQYF
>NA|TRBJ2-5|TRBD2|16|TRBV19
TGTGCCAGTAGTATAGGAGATAGCGGGGCTTCGGAGACCCAGTACTTC
CASSIGDSGASETQYF
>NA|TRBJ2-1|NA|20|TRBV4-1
TGCGCCAGCAGCCAAAGTGGTGGGCCGTCCTCACTCCCGAACTACAATGAGCAGTTCTTC
CASSQSGGPSSLPNYNEQFF
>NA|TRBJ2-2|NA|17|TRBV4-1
TGCGCCAGCAGCCAAGATCCCCGGGGACTCCACACCGGGGAGCTGTTTTTT
CASSQDPRGLHTGELFF
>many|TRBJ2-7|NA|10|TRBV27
TGTGCCAGCAGTCCCTACGAGCAGTACTTC
CASSPYEQYF
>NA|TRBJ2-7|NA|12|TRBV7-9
TGTGCCAGCAGCAAAGGGGGGTACGAGCAGTACTTC
CASSKGGYEQYF
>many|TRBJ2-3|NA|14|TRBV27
TGTGCCAGCAGTTCCGCGTCGAGCACAGATACGCAGTATTTT
CASSSASSTDTQYF
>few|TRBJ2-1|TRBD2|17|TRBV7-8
TGTGCCAGCAGTCTCGCTAGCGGGAGGCGTTTCTACAATGAGCAGTTCTTC
CASSLASGRRFYNEQFF
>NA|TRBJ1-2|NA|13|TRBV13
TGTGCCAGCAGATGGGGGCGACACTATGGCTACACCTTC
CASRWGRHYGYTF
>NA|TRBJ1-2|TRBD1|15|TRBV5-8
TGTGCCGGTACTAGGGGACAGGGAAGGAACTATGGCTACACCTTC
CAGTRGQGRNYGYTF
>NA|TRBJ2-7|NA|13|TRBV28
TGTGCCAGCAGCCCTGTCTGGTCCTACGAGCAGTACTTC
CASSPVWSYEQYF
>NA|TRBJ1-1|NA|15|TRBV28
TGTGCCAGCAGTTCCCTGCAGGGGATGAACACTGAAGCTTTCTTT
CASSSLQGMNTEAFF
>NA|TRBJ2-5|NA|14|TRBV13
TGTGCCAGCAGCTTAGGACTAGCCCGAGAGACCCAGTACTTC
CASSLGLARETQYF
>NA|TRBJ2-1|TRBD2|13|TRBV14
TGTGCCAGCAGCCCGGGGACTAGCGGAATGCAGTTCTTC
CASSPGTSGMQFF
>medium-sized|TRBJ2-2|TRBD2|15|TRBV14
TGTGCCAGCAGGACAACTAGCGGGATGCCCGGGGAGCTGTTTTTT
CASRTTSGMPGELFF
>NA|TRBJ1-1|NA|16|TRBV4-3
TGCGCCAGCAGCCAAGACACCTGGGGAAGGAGCACTGAAGCTTTCTTT
CASSQDTWGRSTEAFF
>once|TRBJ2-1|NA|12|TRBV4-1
TGCGCCAGCAGCCGGAGCGGGAATGAGCAGTTCTTC
CASSRSGNEQFF
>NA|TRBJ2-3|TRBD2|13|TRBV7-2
TGTGCCAGCAGCCCCGGGGGGGCAGATACGCAGTATTTT
CASSPGGADTQYF
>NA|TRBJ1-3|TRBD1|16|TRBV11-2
TGTGCCAGCAGCTTACGGACAGGGGATCCTGGAAACACCATATATTTT
CASSLRTGDPGNTIYF
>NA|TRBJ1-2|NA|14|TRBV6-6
TGTGCCAGCAGTTACTCGGCGGTTTACTATGGCTACACCTTC
CASSYSAVYYGYTF
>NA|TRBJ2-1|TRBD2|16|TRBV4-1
TGCGCCAGCAGCCCCGGGACTAGCGGGATACTCAGTGAGCAGTTCTTC
CASSPGTSGILSEQFF
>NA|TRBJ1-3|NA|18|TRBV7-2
TGTGCCAGCAGCTTAGGGTACCGGGGCAGCGTCTCTGGAAACACCATATATTTT
CASSLGYRGSVSGNTIYF
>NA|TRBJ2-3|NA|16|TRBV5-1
TGCGCCAGCAGCCGATACGGGACGGAGGGTACAGATACGCAGTATTTT
CASSRYGTEGTDTQYF
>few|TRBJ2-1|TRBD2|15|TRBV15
TGTGCCACCAGCCCACTAGCGGGAGATTATAATGAGCAGTTCTTC
CATSPLAGDYNEQFF
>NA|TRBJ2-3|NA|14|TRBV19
TGTGCCAGTAGTATTGTCCTAGCGTCAGATACGCAGTATTTT
CASSIVLASDTQYF
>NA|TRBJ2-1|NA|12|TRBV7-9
TGTGCCAGCAGCTTAGATAGAAATGAGCAGTTCTTC
CASSLDRNEQFF
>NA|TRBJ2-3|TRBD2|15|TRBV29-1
TGCAGCGTTGTTCCTAGCGGGAGAACGAGCGTTACGCAGTATTTT
CSVVPSGRTSVTQYF
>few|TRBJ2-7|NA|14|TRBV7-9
TGTGCCAGCAGCTTCGAAGACAGCTCCTACGAGCAGTACTTC
CASSFEDSSYEQYF
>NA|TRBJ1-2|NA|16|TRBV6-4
TGTGCCAGCAGTGACTTTGGTATTGGCGGGAACTATGGCTACACCTTC
CASSDFGIGGNYGYTF
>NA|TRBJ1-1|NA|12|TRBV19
TGTGCCAGTAGTATAGCGCCCAGGGAAGCTTTCTTT
CASSIAPREAFF
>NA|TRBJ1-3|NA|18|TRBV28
TGTGCCAGCACCCCCCGGCGGTACAGGCGATCCTCTGGAAACACCATATATTTT
CASTPRRYRRSSGNTIYF
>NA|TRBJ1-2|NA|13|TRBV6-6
TGTGCCAGCAGTTATGCAGGCGGCTATGGCTACACCTTC
CASSYAGGYGYTF
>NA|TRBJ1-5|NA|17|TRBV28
TGTGCCAGCAGTTTATGGGTCGCGGAGTTTAGCAATCAGCCCCAGCATTTT
CASSLWVAEFSNQPQHF
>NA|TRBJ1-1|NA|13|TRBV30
TGTGCCTGGAGTCATATGGGCCCCACGGAGGCTTTCTTT
CAWSHMGPTEAFF
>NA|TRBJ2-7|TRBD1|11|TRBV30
TGTGCCTTTGGACAGGCCTACGAGCAGTACTTC
CAFGQAYEQYF
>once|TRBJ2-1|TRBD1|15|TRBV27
TGTGCCAGCGTAGGGACAGGCGCCTCCTACAATGAGCAGTTCTTC
CASVGTGASYNEQFF
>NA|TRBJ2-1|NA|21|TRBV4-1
TGCGCCAGCAGCCAAGGGCCCTTTGTGGGGGTGGGAGGACTATCCTACAATGAGCAGTTCTTC
CASSQGPFVGVGGLSYNEQFF
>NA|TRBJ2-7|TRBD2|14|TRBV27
TGTGCCAGCAAAGGAGCGGGAGGGAATTACGAGCAGTACTTC
CASKGAGGNYEQYF